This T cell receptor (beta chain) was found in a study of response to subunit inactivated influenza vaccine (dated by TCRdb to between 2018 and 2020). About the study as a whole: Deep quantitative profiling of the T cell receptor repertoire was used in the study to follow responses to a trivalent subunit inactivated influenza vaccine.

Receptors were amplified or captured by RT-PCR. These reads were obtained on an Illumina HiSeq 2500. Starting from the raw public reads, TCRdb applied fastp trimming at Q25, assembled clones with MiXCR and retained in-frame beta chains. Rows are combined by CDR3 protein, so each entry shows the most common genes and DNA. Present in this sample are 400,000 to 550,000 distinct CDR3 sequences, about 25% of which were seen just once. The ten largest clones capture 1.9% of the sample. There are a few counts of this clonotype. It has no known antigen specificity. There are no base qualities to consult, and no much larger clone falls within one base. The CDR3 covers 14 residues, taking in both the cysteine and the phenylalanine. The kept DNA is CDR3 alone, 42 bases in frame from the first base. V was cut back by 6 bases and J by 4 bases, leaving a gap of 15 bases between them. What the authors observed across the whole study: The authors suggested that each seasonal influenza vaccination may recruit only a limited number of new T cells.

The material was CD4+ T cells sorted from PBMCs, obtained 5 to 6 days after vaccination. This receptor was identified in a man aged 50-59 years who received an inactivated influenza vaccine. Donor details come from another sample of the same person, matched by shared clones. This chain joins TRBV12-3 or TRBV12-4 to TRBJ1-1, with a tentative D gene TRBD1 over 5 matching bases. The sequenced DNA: TGTGCCAGCAGATTGGGACTCGTTACCACTGAAGCTTTCTTT. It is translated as CASRLGLVTTEAFF.